Listed here are 15 T cell receptor beta chains from one sample, sequenced in a study of T cell responses to AZD1222 COVID-19 vaccine (dated by TCRdb to the early 2020s). The time point tag for this specimen amounts to: about 28 days (+/-7) after the second vaccine dose. Preparation of the library involved the immunoSEQ multiplex PCR assay. Drawn from immuneACCESS, this table holds only the in-frame rearrangements with V and J called that TCRdb kept. Clones are partly lost; checked studies trace under half to an unresolved V gene and leave the rest unexplained. The sample yields approximately 52,000 clones; roughly 89% were counted once. Of the sample, roughly 3% is held by the ten largest clones. Source: peripheral blood, taken 28 days after the second AZD1222 dose. These receptors all stem from an adult who received the AZD1222 COVID-19 vaccine.

The chain is built from TRBV2 and TRBJ1-5; D might be TRBD1 (6 bases). This CDR3 has 15 amino acids. V was clipped by 7 bases and J by 0 bases, with 13 bases between them. The V gene's germline CDR1 is SNHLY and CDR2 FYNNEI. CDR3 sequence reads: CASKQTGNSNQPQHF. The CDR3 DNA is TGTGCCAGCAAGCAGACAGGCAATAGCAATCAGCCCCAGCATTTT.

The V gene is TRBV28, the J gene TRBJ2-1; 7 nucleotides match TRBD1. The CDR3 is made up of 15 amino acids. V lost 6 bases, J lost 5 bases, and 10 bases stayed unmatched. The V gene's germline CDR1 is MDHEN and CDR2 SYDVKM. CDR3 DNA sequence: TGTGCCAGCAGCCTGACAGGGAGTCTCGACAATGAGCAGTTCTTC. Translating it yields CASSLTGSLDNEQFF.

The rearrangement uses TRBV27 and TRBJ2-7; 8 bases match TRBD2. This CDR3 contains 15 residues. Germline CDR1 and CDR2: MNHEY and SMNVEV (reference sequence). The V gene end was trimmed by 5 bases and the J gene end by 2 bases; junction bases not matched to a gene: 8. CDR3 residues: CASSPAGLGAYEQYF. In nucleotides, the CDR3 is TGTGCCAGCAGTCCGGCGGGACTAGGAGCCTACGAGCAGTACTTC.

The rearrangement joins TRBV5-6 to TRBJ2-3; possible D gene TRBD1, 5 bases. Per the germline V gene, CDR1 is SGHDT and CDR2 is YYEEEE. V lost 0 bases, J lost 2 bases, and 10 bases lay in between. The CDR3 is made up of 15 amino acids. The CDR3 sequence is CASSLAQGNTDTQYF. CDR3 coding DNA: TGTGCCAGCAGCTTGGCGCAGGGAAACACAGATACGCAGTATTTT.

This chain uses TRBV5-1 with TRBJ1-6, with a tentative D call TRBD1 (6 bases). The V end was cut by 0 bases, the J end by 2 bases, with 9 bases between. The germline CDR1 and CDR2 sequences are SGHRS and YFSETQ. This CDR3 has 16 amino acids. CDR3 nucleotides: TGCGCCAGCAGCTTGGGGTGGACAGCCTATAATTCACCCCTCCACTTT. Its protein product is CASSLGWTAYNSPLHF.

The V gene is TRBV28, the J gene TRBJ2-1, with 12 bases lining up with TRBD2. This CDR3 is built from 17 residues. Germline V gives CDR1 MDHEN, CDR2 SYDVKM. With 8 bases clipped from V and 7 bases from J, the junction kept 15 bases outside the gene matches. The CDR3 reads CASGLTSGSLGGNEQFF. CDR3 nucleotides: TGTGCCAGCGGATTGACTAGCGGGAGCTTGGGGGGAAATGAGCAGTTCTTC.

This rearrangement joins TRBV7-9 to TRBJ1-2; D not certain. Looked up from germline, CDR1 is SEHNR and CDR2 is FQNEAQ (reference sequence). Trimming cost V 1 base and J 14 bases, with 17 bases left between them. The CDR3 contains 13 residues. The chain's CDR3 is CASSLGVGSAWTF. The CDR3 DNA sequence: TGTGCCAGCAGCTTAGGAGTGGGTTCGGCGTGGACCTTC.

This clone has more than one count but fewer than ten. V gene TRBV7-3 combines with J gene TRBJ2-1; D tentatively fits TRBD1 or TRBD2 (5 bases each). The CDR3 has 15 amino acids. Germline CDR1 reads SGHTA; CDR2 reads FQGTGA. V was cut by 3 bases and J by 2 bases, with 11 bases left in between. The CDR3 DNA reads TGTGCCAGCAGCTTGGGACCAGGGACCTACAATGAGCAGTTCTTC. Translating it yields CASSLGPGTYNEQFF.

The chain recombines TRBV4-2 with TRBJ2-1; no clear D gene. V lost 0 bases, J lost 7 bases, and 16 bases lay in between. The CDR3 is 16 residues long. Germline V CDR1 and CDR2: LGHNA, YNFKEQ. The CDR3 is CASSQDGQAIWNEQFF. The CDR3 DNA sequence: TGTGCCAGCAGCCAAGATGGGCAGGCTATCTGGAATGAGCAGTTCTTC.

This clone has only one observation. Germline is not matched at one junction end, which may reflect a read error. V and J are TRBV30 and TRBJ1-1; D is uncertain. The CDR3 is 8 amino acids. Germline CDR1 is GTSNPN and CDR2 is SVGIG (reference sequence). The CDR3 region is CAWSHSKF. For the CDR3, the DNA is TGTGCCTGGAGCCATTCGAAATTT.

The V and J genes are TRBV5-1 and TRBJ2-7, with a tentative D call TRBD1 (5 bases). Deletions cut 7 bases from V and 5 bases from J, with 19 bases between. The CDR3 totals 14 residues. Looked up from germline, CDR1 is SGHRS and CDR2 is YFSETQ. The CDR3 spells CASGPQVGSNEQYF. DNA of the CDR3: TGCGCCAGCGGCCCACAGGTCGGGTCTAACGAGCAGTACTTC.

The chain uses TRBV2 and TRBJ2-5; 14 bases fit TRBD2. Germline CDR1 is SNHLY and CDR2 is FYNNEI. This CDR3 is built from 17 residues. The trim removed 3 bases at V and 5 bases at J, leaving 8 bases unmatched. CDR3 DNA sequence: TGTGCCAGCAGTGATAGACTAGCGGGAGGGCCCTCTGAGACCCAGTACTTC. Translation: CASSDRLAGGPSETQYF.

Of note for this clone: The sample has other DNA sequences that encode this CDR3 too. The chain employs TRBV19 and TRBJ1-3; 8 nucleotides match TRBD1. V lost 3 bases, J lost 0 bases, and 1 base stayed unmatched. Germline V gene lookup returns CDR1 LNHDA and CDR2 SQIVND (reference sequence). This CDR3 contains 15 residues. CDR3 coding DNA: TGTGCCAGTAGTATCGACAGGGGCTCTGGAAACACCATATATTTT. Encoded protein: CASSIDRGSGNTIYF.

The rearrangement joins TRBV18 to TRBJ2-2; D is unclear. The CDR3 totals 15 residues. Germline V CDR1 and CDR2: KGHSH, LQKENI. Trimming cost V 2 bases and J 3 bases, with 10 bases left between them. This CDR3 is CASSPIWADTGELFF. The CDR3 nucleotides are TGTGCCAGCTCACCAATATGGGCGGACACCGGGGAGCTGTTTTTT.

The rearrangement links TRBV24-1 to TRBJ1-5; D might be TRBD1 (6 bases). The V gene lost 6 bases and the J gene lost 0 bases, with 8 bases spanning the gap. Germline V CDR1 and CDR2: KGHDR, SFDVKD. CDR3 length equals 14 residues. The CDR3 loop reads CATSPGASNQPQHF. CDR3 bases: TGTGCCACCAGTCCAGGGGCTAGCAATCAGCCCCAGCATTTT.